The clone carrying this T cell receptor beta chain was found a few times. Its specificity is not known. The data are from a study of response to subunit inactivated influenza vaccine. Whole-study results and caveats: Few additional T cells are recruited per seasonal influenza vaccination, authors suggested.

TCRdb itself ran the RT-PCR reads through MiXCR, one entry per CDR3 protein. Of 280,000 or so distinct CDR3 sequences detected, about a fifth appear once; the ten largest clones hold roughly 10%. From germline, CDR1 is LGHNA and CDR2 YSLEER. This CDR3 contains 12 residues. V lost 0 bases, J lost 12 bases, and 8 bases lay in between. This chain joins TRBV4-3 and TRBJ1-4; D is unclear. The TCR sequence derives from a man aged 50-75 years who received an inactivated influenza vaccine. The specimen was PBMCs from blood, collected around 22 months after vaccination. The CDR3 loop is CASSQDTNELFF. DNA of the CDR3: TGCGCCAGCAGCCAAGATACTAACGAACTGTTTTTT.